The clone carrying this T cell receptor beta chain was seen a few times. What it recognizes is unknown. The data originate from a study of human T cells and chemical hapten exposure. Via MiXCR, TCRdb re-called the RACE reads, giving one row per CDR3 protein. Counted here are 200,000 to 300,000 distinct CDR3 sequences, 7.5% to 9% occurring once; the ten biggest clones make up 2% to 3%. From germline, CDR1 is ENHRY and CDR2 SYGVKD. V trimming: 0 bases; J trimming: 0 bases; junction bases outside the gene matches: 2. This CDR3 comprises 16 residues. As to time point: pre-sensitization, week 0. Indicated treatment: therapeutic diphenylcyclopropenone sensitization with weekly scalp DPC. The drawing of blood occurred before each patch test was applied. The study, taken as a whole, reports: Because all patients had alopecia, their immune responses might differ from healthy ones. Significantly greater numbers of large CDR3 similarity clusters came from expanded TCRs than from controls. DPC sensitization did not alter TCRs above 1 in 1000 frequency.

The clonotype was recovered from a middle-aged woman with alopecia areata. Some clones in this sample may be carry-over from other donors' samples. The V gene is TRBV10-3, the J gene TRBJ2-1; TRBD2 aligns across 7 bases. The material was whole blood, obtained in connection with sensitization to the hapten diphenylcyclopropenone (DPC). CDR3 protein: CAISESGTTSYNEQFF. The CDR3 region has the DNA TGTGCCATCAGTGAGTCCGGGACTACCTCCTACAATGAGCAGTTCTTC.